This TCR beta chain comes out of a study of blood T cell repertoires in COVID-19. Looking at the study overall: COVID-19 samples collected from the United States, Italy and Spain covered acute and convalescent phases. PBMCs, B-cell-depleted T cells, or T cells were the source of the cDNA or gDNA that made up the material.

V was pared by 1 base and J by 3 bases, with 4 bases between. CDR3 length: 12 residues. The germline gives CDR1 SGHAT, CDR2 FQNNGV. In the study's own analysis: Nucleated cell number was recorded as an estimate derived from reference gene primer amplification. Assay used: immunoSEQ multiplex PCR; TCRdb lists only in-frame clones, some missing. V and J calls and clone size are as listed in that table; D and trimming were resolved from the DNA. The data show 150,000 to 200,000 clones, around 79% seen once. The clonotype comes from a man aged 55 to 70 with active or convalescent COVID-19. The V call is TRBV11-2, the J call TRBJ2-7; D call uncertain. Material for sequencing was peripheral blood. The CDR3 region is CASSLAGYEQYF. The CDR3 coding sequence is TGTGCCAGCAGCTTAGCGGGCTACGAGCAGTACTTC.